This record covers a single T cell receptor beta chain. The CDR3 totals 15 residues. The V gene lost 4 bases and the J gene lost 0 bases, with 10 bases spanning the gap. In germline, CDR1 is MNHEY, CDR2 SMNVEV (reference sequence). The entry originates in a study of blood T cell repertoires in COVID-19. Study information: Acute and convalescent COVID-19 samples came from the United States, Italy and Spain. From T cells, B-cell-depleted T cells, or PBMCs came the material, which was cDNA or gDNA.

In the source study's methods: Estimated nucleated cell counts came from reference gene primer amplification. Produced via immunoSEQ multiplex PCR; TCRdb's table is partial and in-frame only. The D gene and trimming were derived from the DNA, and the V and J assignments and clone size from that table. The sample consists of some 300,000 clones, 65% to 90% of them appearing once. Recovered status applied to Cohort 3 donors who had two consecutive negative PCRs. It also applied to those with clearance or with symptom resolution. Material for sequencing was PBMCs or T cells enriched from blood (not recorded which). This TCR was recovered from a man in his thirties or forties who had recovered from COVID-19. The rearrangement links TRBV27 to TRBJ1-5; a weak D match, TRBD1 (5 bases). The CDR3 DNA reads TGTGCCAGCAGTTCGGCAGGGTATAGCAATCAGCCCCAGCATTTT. It specifies CASSSAGYSNQPQHF.